These T cell receptor beta chains were read from a single sample in a study of blood T cell repertoires in COVID-19. Assay used: immunoSEQ multiplex PCR; TCRdb lists only in-frame clones, some missing. This sample has roughly 120,000 clones, with around 70% found just once. What was sequenced was peripheral blood. All receptors derive from a man aged 80 or over with COVID-19, enrolled during active disease. CDR3s include the opening cysteine and the closing phenylalanine or tryptophan. The D gene is left open where the match is weak. Size tells how often a clone was seen (once, few, many) or the class of an expanded clone, and some rows leave it out.

CDR3aa: CSAYLDRAGAFF; d_gene: TRBD1; abundance: few; v_gene: TRBV29-1
CDR3aa: CASSQSSGGAGGYTF; d_gene: TRBD1; abundance: NA; v_gene: TRBV4-2
CDR3aa: CASSLPSQGSYEQYF; d_gene: NA; abundance: NA; v_gene: TRBV7-8
CDR3aa: CASSRGGQGGDEQFF; d_gene: TRBD1; abundance: NA; v_gene: TRBV4-2
CDR3aa: CASSLYSEGEQFF; d_gene: NA; abundance: NA; v_gene: TRBV5-6
CDR3aa: CASSQGFARNRPDTQYF; d_gene: NA; abundance: NA; v_gene: TRBV4-1
CDR3aa: CASSQIRQGVGANVLTF; d_gene: TRBD1; abundance: few; v_gene: TRBV18
CDR3aa: CASSSGRSGETQYF; d_gene: TRBD2; abundance: NA; v_gene: TRBV19
CDR3aa: CASSLTRTGVYEQYF; d_gene: TRBD1; abundance: NA; v_gene: TRBV18
CDR3aa: CASSISGGSYNEQFF; d_gene: TRBD1; abundance: NA; v_gene: TRBV4-3